This T cell receptor (beta chain) was sequenced during a study of molecular identifiers for immune sequencing clone quantification. Study-wide background: For replicates, RNA isolated from about 20,000 or 100,000 naive CD8 cells was divided into five portions, of which four were sequenced.

Each CDR3 protein is one row after TCRdb ran MiXCR on the PCR reads. This sample has over 50,000 distinct CDR3 sequences, with about a third found just once. Note on this clonotype: One end of the junction varies from germline; a read error may be responsible.

The sequence derives from a human donor in good health. Some libraries in this study had Jurkat cell RNA spiked in. The sample comprised naive CD8+ T cells from blood, with Jurkat cell RNA spiked in. Subset indicated: FACS-sorted CD8+CD4-CCR7+CD45RA+ naive T cells.

The CDR3 sequence: CASSLTGTGTSYKQYF. In DNA, the CDR3 is TGTGCCAGCAGCTTGACCGGGACAGGGACTTCCTACAAGCAGTACTTC. The V and J genes are TRBV5-3 and TRBJ2-7; 9 bases map to TRBD1. TRBV5-3 is filed as an ORF, its function uncertain. The CDR3 has 16 amino acids.